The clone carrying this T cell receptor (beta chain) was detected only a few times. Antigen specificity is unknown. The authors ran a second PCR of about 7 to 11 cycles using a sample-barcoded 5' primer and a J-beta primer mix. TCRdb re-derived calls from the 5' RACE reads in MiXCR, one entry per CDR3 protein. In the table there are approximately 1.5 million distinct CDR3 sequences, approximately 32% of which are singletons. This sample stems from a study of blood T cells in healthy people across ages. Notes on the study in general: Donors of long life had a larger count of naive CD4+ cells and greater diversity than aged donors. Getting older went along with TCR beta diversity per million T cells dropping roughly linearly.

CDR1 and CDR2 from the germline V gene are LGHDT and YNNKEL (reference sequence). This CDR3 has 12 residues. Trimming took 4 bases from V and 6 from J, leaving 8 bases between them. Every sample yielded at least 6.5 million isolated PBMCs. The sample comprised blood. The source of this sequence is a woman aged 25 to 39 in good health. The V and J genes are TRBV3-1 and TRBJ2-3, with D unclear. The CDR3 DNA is TGTGCCAGCAGCCGGCCCCGGGATACGCAGTATTTT. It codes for CASSRPRDTQYF.